What follows describes a single TCR beta chain. Its cognate antigen is unknown. TCRdb processed the 5' RACE reads anew with MiXCR; each CDR3 protein has one entry. The sample holds around 550,000 distinct CDR3 sequences; 19% are singletons and the top ten take 13% to 15%. This sample is drawn from a study of T cells after yellow fever vaccination. General study findings and limits: At around 95% for CD4 and approximately 89% for CD8, most primary-vaccination clones showed up again after the booster. A small share of clonotypes appeared in both CD4 and CD8 compartments.

Germline loops: CDR1 SQVTM, CDR2 ANQGSEA. This CDR3 contains 12 residues. The V gene end was trimmed by 7 bases and the J gene end by 4 bases; junction bases not matched to a gene: 4. This material consisted of PBMCs, taken 15 days after the yellow fever booster vaccination. The receptor was derived from a man aged 25-45 years who received the YFV17D yellow fever vaccine. The chain has TRBV29-1 and TRBJ2-5; TRBD1 matches at 9 bases. DNA of the CDR3: TGCAGCGGAACAGGGGGCGGAGAGACCCAGTACTTC. This codes for CSGTGGGETQYF.